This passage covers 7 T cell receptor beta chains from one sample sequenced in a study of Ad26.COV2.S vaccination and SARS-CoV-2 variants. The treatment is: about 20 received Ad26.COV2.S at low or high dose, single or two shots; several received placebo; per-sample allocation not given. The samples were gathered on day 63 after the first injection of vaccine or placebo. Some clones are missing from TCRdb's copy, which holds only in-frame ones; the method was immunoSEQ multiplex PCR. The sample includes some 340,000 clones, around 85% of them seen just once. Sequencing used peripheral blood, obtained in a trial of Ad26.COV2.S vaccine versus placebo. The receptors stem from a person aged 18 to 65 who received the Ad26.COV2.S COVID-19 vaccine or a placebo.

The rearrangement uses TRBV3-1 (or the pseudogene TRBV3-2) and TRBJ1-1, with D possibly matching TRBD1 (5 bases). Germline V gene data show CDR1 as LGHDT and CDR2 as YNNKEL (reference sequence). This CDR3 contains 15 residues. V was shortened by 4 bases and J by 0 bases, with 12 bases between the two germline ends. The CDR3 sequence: CASSPRRAMNTEAFF. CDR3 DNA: TGTGCCAGCAGCCCCCGCAGGGCCATGAACACTGAAGCTTTCTTT.

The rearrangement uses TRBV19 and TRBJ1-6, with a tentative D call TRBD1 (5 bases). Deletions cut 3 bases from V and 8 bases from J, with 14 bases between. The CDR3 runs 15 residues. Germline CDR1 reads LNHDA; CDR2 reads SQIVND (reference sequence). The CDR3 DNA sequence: TGTGCCAGTAGTATTAATCACGGGACTTATTCACCCCTCCACTTT. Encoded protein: CASSINHGTYSPLHF.

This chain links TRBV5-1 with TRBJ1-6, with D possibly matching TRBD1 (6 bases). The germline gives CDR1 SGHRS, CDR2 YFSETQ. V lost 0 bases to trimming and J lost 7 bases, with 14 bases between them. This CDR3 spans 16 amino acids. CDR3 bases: TGCGCCAGCAGCTTGGAGGTTGTAGGGGGGAATTCACCCCTCCACTTT. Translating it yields CASSLEVVGGNSPLHF.

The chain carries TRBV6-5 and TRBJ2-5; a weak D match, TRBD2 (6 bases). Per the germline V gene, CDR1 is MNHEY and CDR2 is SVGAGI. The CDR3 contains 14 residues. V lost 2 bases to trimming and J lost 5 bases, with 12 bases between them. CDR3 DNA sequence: TGTGCCAGCAGTTACGGGGGGAGAAGGGAGACCCAGTACTTC. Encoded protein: CASSYGGRRETQYF.

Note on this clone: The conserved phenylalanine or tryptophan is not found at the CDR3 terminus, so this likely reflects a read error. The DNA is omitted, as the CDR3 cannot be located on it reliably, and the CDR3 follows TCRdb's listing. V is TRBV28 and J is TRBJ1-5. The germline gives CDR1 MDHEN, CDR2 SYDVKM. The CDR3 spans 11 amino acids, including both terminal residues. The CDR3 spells CASNEGKPIKI.

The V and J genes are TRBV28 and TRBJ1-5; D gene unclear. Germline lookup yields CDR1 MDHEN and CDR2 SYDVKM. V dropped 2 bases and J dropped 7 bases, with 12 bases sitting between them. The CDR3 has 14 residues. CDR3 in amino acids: CASSLVGLGQPQHF. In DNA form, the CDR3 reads TGTGCCAGCAGTTTAGTTGGGTTAGGGCAGCCCCAGCATTTT.

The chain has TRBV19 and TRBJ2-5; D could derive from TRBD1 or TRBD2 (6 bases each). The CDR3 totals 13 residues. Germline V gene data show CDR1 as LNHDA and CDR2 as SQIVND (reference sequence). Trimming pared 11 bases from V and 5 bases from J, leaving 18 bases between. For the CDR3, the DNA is TGTGCCTCTGGTGGGGGGCTAGGGGAGACCCAGTACTTC. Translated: CASGGGLGETQYF.